The 22 T cell receptor beta chains listed next were all sequenced from one sample in a study of shared clonotypes between healthy human individuals. The table came from immunoSEQ multiplex PCR; TCRdb's copy has only in-frame clones and leaves some out. The data show about 1 million clones, around 76% seen once. Specimen: memory CD4+ T cells sorted from blood. Subset noted: CD45RA-negative fraction. Receptors originate from a man between 18 and 29 years old in good health.

CDR3 sequence reads: CASSSNRGVVTDTQYF. The CDR3, as DNA: TGTGCCAGCAGCTCCAACCGGGGCGTAGTAACAGATACGCAGTATTTT. The J gene is TRBJ2-3, the V gene TRBV7-9; D may match TRBD1 or TRBD2 (5 bases each). The CDR3 spans 16 residues. Trimming took 4 bases from V and 3 from J, leaving 17 bases between them. Germline V gives CDR1 SEHNR, CDR2 FQNEAQ (reference sequence). The full variable domain, completed using reference TRBV7-9 and TRBJ2-3, is DTGVSQNPRHKITKRGQNVTFRCDPISEHNRLYWYRQTLGQGPEFLTYFQNEAQLEKSRLLSDRFSAERPKGSFSTLEIQRTEQGDSAMYLCASSSNRGVVTDTQYFGPGTRLTVL.

J is TRBJ2-2 and V is TRBV6-1; D ambiguous. Trimming took off 3 bases at V and 0 bases at J, with 11 bases between the two ends. The CDR3 consists of 16 residues. Germline CDR1 and CDR2: MNHNS and SASEGT. The DNA of the CDR3 is TGTGCCAGCAGTGACGGCAGAACCTCGAACACCGGGGAGCTGTTTTTT. As protein: CASSDGRTSNTGELFF.

This clone appeared a single time. J is TRBJ2-3 and V is TRBV7-2; 9 bases are a match to TRBD2. Germline CDR1 SGHTA, CDR2 FQGNSA. With V trimmed by 2 bases and J by 2 bases, 2 bases remained unmatched. The CDR3 is made up of 15 amino acids. CDR3 residues: CASSLLAGSTDTQYF. CDR3 coding DNA: TGTGCCAGCAGCTTACTAGCGGGATCCACAGATACGCAGTATTTT.

J is TRBJ1-1 and V is TRBV5-1; no firm D call. The length of the CDR3 is 16 residues. Per the germline V gene, CDR1 is SGHRS and CDR2 is YFSETQ. V lost 0 bases to trimming and J lost 0 bases, with 12 bases between them. The CDR3 region is CASSLVTMGMNTEAFF. In DNA, the CDR3 is TGCGCCAGCAGCTTGGTGACCATGGGCATGAACACTGAAGCTTTCTTT.

The chain uses TRBV10-2 and TRBJ2-5; 9 bases align to TRBD2. V lost 2 bases to trimming and J lost 5 bases; unmatched junction nucleotides: 9. Per the germline V gene, CDR1 is WSHSY and CDR2 is SAAADI. There are 16 residues in the CDR3. The CDR3 protein is CASSELQRGVRETQYF. As DNA, the CDR3 is TGCGCCAGCAGTGAGCTCCAGCGGGGGGTTCGCGAGACCCAGTACTTC.

This clone was seen more than once but under ten times. The CDR3 DNA sequence: TGTGCCAGTAGTACACAGGCGAACACTGAAGCTTTCTTT. Translating gives CASSTQANTEAFF. The chain couples TRBV19 to TRBJ1-1; TRBD1 is a possible D gene (5 bases). V shed 4 bases and J shed 1 base, with 7 bases lying between them. CDR3 length: 13 residues. Germline loops: CDR1 LNHDA, CDR2 SQIVND (reference sequence). Drawing the rest from reference TRBV19 and TRBJ1-1, the complete variable domain is DGGITQSPKYLFRKEGQNVTLSCEQNLNHDAMYWYRQDPGQGLRLIYYSQIVNDFQKGDIAEGYSVSREKKESFPLTVTSAQKNPTAFYLCASSTQANTEAFFGQGTRLTVV.

This chain uses TRBV19 with TRBJ1-2; D not certain. CDR3 length equals 15 residues. V was cut by 3 bases and J by 2 bases, with 13 bases left in between. Per germline, CDR1 LNHDA and CDR2 SQIVND (reference sequence). This CDR3 reads CASSIVSRINYGYTF. In DNA form, the CDR3 reads TGTGCCAGTAGTATCGTATCCAGGATCAACTATGGCTACACCTTC.

This rearrangement joins TRBV4-3 to TRBJ2-5, with D tentatively TRBD2 (6 bases). The better agreement between TRBJ2-7 and the DNA end casts doubt on the J call. Per the germline V gene, CDR1 is LGHNA and CDR2 is YSLEER. CDR3 length equals 15 residues. The CDR3 here is CASSQEFLATYEQYF. The CDR3 DNA sequence: TGCGCCAGCAGCCAAGAGTTCCTAGCGACCTACGAGCAGTACTTC.

The chain carries TRBV5-4 and TRBJ2-7; TRBD1 agrees at 8 bases. The V and J ends lost 6 bases and 7 bases, in that order; junction bases with no gene match: 9. The CDR3 runs to 13 residues. Looked up from germline, CDR1 is SGHNT and CDR2 is YYREEE (reference sequence). For the CDR3, the DNA is TGTGCCAGCATCAAACAGGGGGGCAGGGAGCAGTACTTC. Translated, it gives CASIKQGGREQYF.

This clone has just a few counts. This chain links TRBV2 with TRBJ2-1; D is ambiguous. Germline V gene data show CDR1 as SNHLY and CDR2 as FYNNEI. This CDR3 contains 11 residues. The V end lost 3 bases, the J end lost 13 bases, and 10 bases lay between the germline ends. CDR3 amino acids: CASSDLQRQFF. Here the CDR3 DNA reads TGTGCCAGCAGTGACCTCCAGCGCCAGTTCTTC. Together with reference TRBV2 and TRBJ2-1, the CDR3 gives the full variable domain: EPEVTQTPSHQVTQMGQEVILRCVPISNHLYFYWYRQILGQKVEFLVSFYNNEISEKSEIFDDQFSVERPDGSNFTLKIRSTKLEDSAMYFCASSDLQRQFFGPGTRLTVL.

The gene calls are TRBV11-2 and TRBJ2-3, with D perhaps matching TRBD1 (5 bases). Deletions cut 5 bases from V and 3 bases from J, with 12 bases between. The CDR3 totals 14 residues. The V gene's germline CDR1 is SGHAT and CDR2 FQNNGV. The CDR3 loop is CASSEDKKTDTQYF. The CDR3 nucleotides are TGTGCCAGCAGCGAGGACAAGAAAACAGATACGCAGTATTTT.

The gene calls are TRBV30 and TRBJ1-1; TRBD1 agrees at 7 bases. The germline V gene encodes CDR1 GTSNPN and CDR2 SVGIG (reference sequence). This CDR3 has 15 amino acids. V shed 2 bases, J shed 6 bases, and the junction held 12 bases outside the gene matches. CDR3 sequence (DNA): TGTGCCTGGAGTCCCACTCGTAGGGGGCGGCCTGAAGCTTTCTTT. Its protein product is CAWSPTRRGRPEAFF.

The V call is TRBV10-3, the J call TRBJ2-5; TRBD2 matches 10 bases. J gave up 4 bases and V 0 bases, and 5 bases lay outside the gene matches. Germline CDR1 is ENHRY and CDR2 is SYGVKD. The CDR3 loop spans 16 amino acids. The CDR3 is CAISESASGRIETQYF. The CDR3 bases are TGTGCCATCAGTGAGTCGGCTAGCGGGAGAATAGAGACCCAGTACTTC.

The chain employs TRBV4-3 and TRBJ1-1, with D hard to call. V shed 3 bases and J shed 3 bases, with 11 bases lying between them. The CDR3 runs 14 residues. CDR1 is LGHNA, CDR2 YSLEER, per germline. CDR3 residues: CASSQEGKYTEAFF. The CDR3 DNA follows: TGCGCCAGCAGCCAGGAGGGCAAGTACACTGAAGCTTTCTTT.

Remarks on this clone: The sample has other DNA sequences that encode this CDR3 too. The chain employs TRBV5-1 and TRBJ1-2, with D unresolved. V lost 4 bases to trimming and J lost 3 bases, with 10 bases between them. This CDR3 is 13 amino acids long. Germline V gene lookup returns CDR1 SGHRS and CDR2 YFSETQ. Written as DNA, the CDR3 is TGCGCCAGCAGCCTCTCTGGGGACTATGGCTACACCTTC. It yields the protein CASSLSGDYGYTF.

This chain connects TRBV30 to TRBJ1-1; no clear D. The V end lost 2 bases, the J end lost 5 bases, and 9 bases lay between the germline ends. The CDR3 contains 12 residues. Germline assignment: CDR1 GTSNPN and CDR2 SVGIG (reference sequence). DNA of the CDR3: TGTGCCTGGAGTAGTGGAGGGACTGAAGCTTTCTTT. This translates into CAWSSGGTEAFF.

This sequence joins TRBV5-1 and TRBJ1-1, with a possible D match to TRBD1 (5 bases). Trimming removed 4 bases at V and 1 base at J, with 11 bases between. Germline values: CDR1 SGHRS, CDR2 YFSETQ. The CDR3 runs to 14 residues. This CDR3 reads CASSPWGGNTEAFF. In nucleotides, the CDR3 is TGCGCCAGCAGCCCTTGGGGGGGGAACACTGAAGCTTTCTTT.

The gene calls are TRBV2 and TRBJ1-1; D is possibly TRBD1 (5 bases). CDR3 size: 13 residues. The germline gives CDR1 SNHLY, CDR2 FYNNEI. With 1 base removed from V and 10 bases from J, the gap between germline ends came to 13 bases. CDR3 sequence: CASSEGPGSGAFF. The CDR3 DNA follows: TGTGCCAGCAGTGAAGGGCCAGGGAGCGGAGCTTTCTTT.

This chain connects TRBV7-9 to TRBJ1-4; no firm D call. Germline values: CDR1 SEHNR, CDR2 FQNEAQ (reference sequence). The CDR3 covers 16 residues. Trimming pared 4 bases from V and 0 bases from J, leaving 12 bases between. The CDR3 loop reads CASSSYLGATNEKLFF. The DNA for the CDR3 is TGTGCCAGCAGCTCCTATCTGGGTGCAACTAATGAAAAACTGTTTTTT.

This clone occurred many times. The V gene is TRBV7-2, the J gene TRBJ2-3; D possibly matches TRBD1 or TRBD2 (5 bases each). CDR1 and CDR2 from the germline V gene are SGHTA and FQGNSA. This CDR3 has 15 amino acids. Trimming stripped 1 base from V and 0 bases from J, with 8 bases between. The CDR3 loop is CASSLGDHSTDTQYF. The CDR3 DNA follows: TGTGCCAGCAGCTTAGGGGACCACAGCACAGATACGCAGTATTTT.

Regarding this clone: A far larger clone is just one base off, so this is likely a read error. The chain recombines TRBV11-3 with TRBJ2-2, with a possible D match to TRBD2 (5 bases). Per germline, CDR1 SGHNT and CDR2 YENEEA. CDR3 length: 14 residues. The CDR3 loop reads CASSLDPNTGEPFF. CDR3 nucleotides: TGTGCCAGCAGCTTAGATCCCAACACCGGGGAGCCGTTTTTT.

The genes are TRBV28 and TRBJ2-1; 7 bases line up with TRBD2. The CDR3 sequence is 15 residues long. V shed 8 bases and J 4 bases; nucleotides not matched to a gene: 11. The germline V gene has CDR1 MDHEN and CDR2 SYDVKM. CDR3 amino acids: CASATLGGTYNEQFF. CDR3 bases: TGTGCCAGCGCGACGTTGGGGGGGACTTACAATGAGCAGTTCTTC.